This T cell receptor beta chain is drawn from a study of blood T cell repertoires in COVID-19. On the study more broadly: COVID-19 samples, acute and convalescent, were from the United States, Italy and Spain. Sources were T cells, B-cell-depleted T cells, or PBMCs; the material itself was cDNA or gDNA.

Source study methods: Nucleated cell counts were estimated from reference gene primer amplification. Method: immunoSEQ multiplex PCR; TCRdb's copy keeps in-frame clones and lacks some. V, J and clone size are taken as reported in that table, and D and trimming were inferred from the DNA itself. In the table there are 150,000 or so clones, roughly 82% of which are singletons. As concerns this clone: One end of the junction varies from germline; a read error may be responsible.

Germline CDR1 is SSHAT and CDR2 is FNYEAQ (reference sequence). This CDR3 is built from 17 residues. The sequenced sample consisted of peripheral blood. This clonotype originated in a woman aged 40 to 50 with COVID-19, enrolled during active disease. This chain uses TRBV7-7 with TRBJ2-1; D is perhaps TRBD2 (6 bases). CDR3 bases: TGTGCTAGCAGCTTAGCCCCAACGGGAGCTCTCTACAATGAGCAGTTCTTC. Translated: CASSLAPTGALYNEQFF.